These 8 T cell receptor beta chains came from one sample sequenced in a study of CD8 T cells in ankylosing spondylitis. One entry per CDR3 protein results from TCRdb running MiXCR on the 5' RACE reads. Of some 100,000 distinct CDR3 sequences in the sample, almost 8.5% were seen once. The material sequenced was blood, either unsorted or a sorted T cell fraction (not recorded which). The receptor source for this set is a male donor with ankylosing spondylitis or in good health (not recorded which).

This clonotype was found a few times. The chain links TRBV11-2 to TRBJ2-7, with a tentative D call TRBD2 (6 bases). This CDR3 is 16 amino acids long. Between the trimmed V and J ends, which lost 1 base and 5 bases, there was a span of 18 bases. The V gene's germline CDR1 is SGHAT and CDR2 FQNNGV. The CDR3 bases are TGTGCCAGCAGCTTAGTCTTTTCCGGGACTTTGCACGAGCAGTACTTC. Protein: CASSLVFSGTLHEQYF.

In this sample, this clonotype turned up many times. The CDR3 is CASIGTGPEAFF. For the CDR3, the DNA is TGTGCCAGCATCGGGACAGGGCCTGAAGCTTTCTTT. The chain joins TRBV2 to TRBJ1-1; TRBD1 aligns across 9 bases. The V and J ends lost 7 bases and 6 bases, in that order; junction bases with no gene match: 3. The germline V gene has CDR1 SNHLY and CDR2 FYNNEI. The CDR3 runs 12 residues.

This clonotype was recorded many times. The J gene is TRBJ1-3, the V gene TRBV12-3 or TRBV12-4; 8 bases align to TRBD1. The CDR3 extends over 14 amino acids. V was clipped by 5 bases and J by 2 bases; unmatched bases: 2. CDR3 nucleotides: TGTGCCAGCAGTCAGGGGGCGCCTGGAAACACCATATATTTT. This gives the protein CASSQGAPGNTIYF.

This clonotype was observed at least ten times. The chain combines TRBV7-2 with TRBJ1-5; D gene unclear. The V gene's germline CDR1 is SGHTA and CDR2 FQGNSA. V lost 0 bases and J lost 12, with 15 bases in between. There are 14 residues in the CDR3. As DNA, the CDR3 is TGTGCCAGCAGCTTAGCGGAGGGTATCAAAGACCAGCATTTT. This encodes CASSLAEGIKDQHF.

This clonotype was observed at least ten times. The chain recombines TRBV6-1 with TRBJ1-2; TRBD1 is a possible D gene (5 bases). The V gene lost 2 bases and the J gene lost 1 base, with 11 bases spanning the gap. There are 15 residues in the CDR3. Germline loops: CDR1 MNHNS, CDR2 SASEGT. The CDR3 DNA is TGTGCCAGCAGTGAATTCCCAGGGATTAACTATGGCTACACCTTC. Residues: CASSEFPGINYGYTF.

This clonotype came up many times. This sequence joins TRBV6-6 and TRBJ1-1, with a weak D call TRBD1 (6 bases). Germline values: CDR1 MNHNY, CDR2 SVGAGI (reference sequence). The ends were cut back, 0 bases at V and 1 base at J, with 9 bases in the middle. This CDR3 has 15 residues. Written as DNA, the CDR3 is TGTGCCAGCAGTTACTCGGGGGGCGCGAACACTGAAGCTTTCTTT. Amino acid sequence: CASSYSGGANTEAFF.

This clonotype was observed a handful of times. The chain carries TRBV12-3 or TRBV12-4 and TRBJ2-1; D may be TRBD1 or TRBD2 (5 bases each). Trimming removed 4 bases from V and 7 bases from J, with 17 bases in between. CDR3 length equals 15 residues. This chain's CDR3 is CASSWPSGPGNEQFF. The CDR3, as DNA: TGTGCCAGCAGTTGGCCTTCGGGACCGGGGAATGAGCAGTTCTTC.

In its sample, this clonotype was seen a few times. V gene TRBV20-1 combines with J gene TRBJ2-1, with D possibly matching TRBD2 (5 bases). The CDR3 sequence is 12 residues long. Germline V CDR1 and CDR2: DFQATT, SNEGSKA (reference sequence). V lost 6 bases, J lost 9 bases, and 15 bases lay in between. CDR3 sequence: CSARKLEVEQFF. The CDR3 DNA sequence: TGCAGTGCCCGGAAACTAGAGGTTGAGCAGTTCTTC.